The 10 T cell receptor beta chains below all came from one sample that was sequenced in a study of T cell responses to AZD1222 COVID-19 vaccine. The table came from immunoSEQ multiplex PCR; TCRdb's copy has only in-frame clones and leaves some out. The repertoire holds over 110,000 clones, 70% to 90% seen once, with about 6% in the top ten. The material sequenced was peripheral blood, taken on day 0 of AZD1222 vaccination. These receptors were taken from an adult in good health.

The V and J genes are TRBV6-1 and TRBJ1-1; TRBD1 is a possible D gene (5 bases). Between the trimmed V and J ends, which lost 3 bases and 1 base, there was a span of 9 bases. Germline assignment: CDR1 MNHNS and CDR2 SASEGT. CDR3 length equals 14 residues. The CDR3 bases are TGTGCCAGCAGTGAGACAGATTGGAACACTGAAGCTTTCTTT. Translation gives CASSETDWNTEAFF.

The chain recombines TRBV9 with TRBJ2-1; 12 bases align to TRBD2. The germline V gene has CDR1 SGDLS and CDR2 YYNGEE. The J segment lost 5 bases and the V segment lost 0 bases, leaving 3 bases of the junction unmatched. The CDR3 consists of 16 residues. The CDR3 DNA reads TGTGCCAGCAGCGTAGCCCTAGCGGGAGGGGACAATGAGCAGTTCTTC. Translation gives CASSVALAGGDNEQFF.

This chain connects TRBV6-5 to TRBJ1-2; 7 nucleotides line up with TRBD1. Per germline, CDR1 MNHEY and CDR2 SVGAGI. V shed 0 bases and J 8 bases; nucleotides not matched to a gene: 9. The CDR3 totals 15 residues. CDR3 DNA: TGTGCCAGCAGTTACTCGAGTAGGGGGCGGTTAGGCTACACCTTC. This gives the protein CASSYSSRGRLGYTF.

The chain combines TRBV5-4 with TRBJ1-3; perhaps TRBD1 as D (5 bases). The germline V gene encodes CDR1 SGHNT and CDR2 YYREEE (reference sequence). V lost 4 bases to trimming and J lost 9 bases, with 17 bases between them. The CDR3 contains 14 residues. This CDR3 reads CASSPGGAAATIYF. The CDR3 DNA reads as TGTGCCAGCAGCCCCGGCGGGGCCGCCGCCACCATATATTTT.

The genes are TRBV25-1 and TRBJ2-3; perhaps TRBD2 as D (5 bases). This CDR3 spans 11 amino acids. In germline, CDR1 is MGHDK, CDR2 SYGVNS. V dropped 11 bases and J dropped 5 bases, with 11 bases sitting between them. CDR3: CAAAAGDTQYF. Written as DNA, the CDR3 is TGTGCCGCAGCTGCGGGAGATACGCAGTATTTT.

V usage is TRBV6-5 and J usage is TRBJ2-7, with TRBD1 matching over 7 bases. Per the germline V gene, CDR1 is MNHEY and CDR2 is SVGAGI. This CDR3 comprises 15 residues. V dropped 3 bases and J dropped 4; count of bases not matched to a gene: 9. Here the CDR3 reads CASSYSRDRTYEQYF. The DNA of the CDR3 is TGTGCCAGCAGTTATTCCCGGGACAGAACTTACGAGCAGTACTTC.

The chain employs TRBV5-6 and TRBJ2-2; D gene ambiguous. Germline values: CDR1 SGHDT, CDR2 YYEEEE. The CDR3 spans 12 residues. Trimming removed 10 bases at V and 5 bases at J, with 12 bases between. CDR3 nucleotides: TGTGCCTCCTTGGGTGGGACCGGGGAGCTGTTTTTT. It is translated as CASLGGTGELFF.

With regard to this clone: At the DNA level, this CDR3 is encoded by other sequences in the same sample as well. The chain joins TRBV5-6 to TRBJ1-2; D gene unclear. Germline V gene data show CDR1 as SGHDT and CDR2 as YYEEEE. The CDR3 runs 13 residues. Deletions cut 0 bases from V and 2 bases from J, with 5 bases between. The CDR3 protein is CASSLAANYGYTF. The CDR3 DNA is TGTGCCAGCAGCTTGGCGGCAAACTATGGCTACACCTTC.

V usage is TRBV5-6 and J usage is TRBJ1-1; tentatively, D is TRBD1 (5 bases). This CDR3 contains 14 residues. The V end lost 3 bases, the J end lost 5 bases, and 14 bases lay between the germline ends. In germline, CDR1 is SGHDT, CDR2 YYEEEE. CDR3 in DNA: TGTGCCAGCAGCTCAACCCCAGGGAGGACTGAAGCTTTCTTT. Protein product: CASSSTPGRTEAFF.

This sequence joins TRBV19 and TRBJ2-1; D not resolved. The CDR3 spans 14 residues. The ends were cut back, 7 bases at V and 0 bases at J, with 10 bases in the middle. Looked up from germline, CDR1 is LNHDA and CDR2 is SQIVND (reference sequence). The CDR3 is CASTPGLSYNEQFF. For the CDR3, the DNA is TGTGCCAGTACTCCGGGCCTCTCCTACAATGAGCAGTTCTTC.